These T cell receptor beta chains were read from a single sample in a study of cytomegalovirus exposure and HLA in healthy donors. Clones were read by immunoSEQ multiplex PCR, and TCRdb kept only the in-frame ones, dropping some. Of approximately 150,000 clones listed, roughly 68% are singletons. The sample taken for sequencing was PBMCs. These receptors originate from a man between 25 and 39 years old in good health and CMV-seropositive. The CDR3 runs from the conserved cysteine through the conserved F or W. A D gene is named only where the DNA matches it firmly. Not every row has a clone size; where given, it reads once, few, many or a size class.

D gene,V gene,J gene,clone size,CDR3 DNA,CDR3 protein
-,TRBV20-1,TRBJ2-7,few,TGCAGTGAAAAGAGTGCCTACGAGCAGTACTTC,CSEKSAYEQYF
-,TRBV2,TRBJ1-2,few,TGTGCCAGCAGGGATAGGAGGACGGCTAACTATGGCTACACCTTC,CASRDRRTANYGYTF
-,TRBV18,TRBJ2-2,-,TGTGCCAGCTCACGCGACGGAGCGAACACCGGGGAGCTGTTTTTT,CASSRDGANTGELFF
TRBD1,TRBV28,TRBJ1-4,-,TGTGCCACACGAGGGGGCGCGGGTGAAAAACTGTTTTTT,CATRGGAGEKLFF
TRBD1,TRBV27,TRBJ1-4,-,TGTGCCAGCAGTTTACGACAGGGGGCCTATGAAAAACTGTTTTTT,CASSLRQGAYEKLFF
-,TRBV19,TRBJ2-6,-,TGTGCCAGTAGTATCTACGGCTCTGGGGCCAACGTCCTGACTTTC,CASSIYGSGANVLTF
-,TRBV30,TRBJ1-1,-,TGTGCCTGGACACGCATCGCGGGGACTGAAGCTTTCTTT,CAWTRIAGTEAFF
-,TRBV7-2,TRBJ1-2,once,TGTGCCAGCAGCCCTAGGACAGATATCTACACCTTC,CASSPRTDIYTF
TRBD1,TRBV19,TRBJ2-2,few,TGTGCCAGTAGTATAAGGACAGGGGTGGTGACCGGGGAGCTGTTTTTT,CASSIRTGVVTGELFF
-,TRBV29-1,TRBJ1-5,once,TGCAGCGTTGCAGGGGCATACGGTCAGCCCCAGCATTTT,CSVAGAYGQPQHF
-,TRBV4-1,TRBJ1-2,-,TGCGCCAGCAGCCAATCTCCAGGGAACTATGGCTACACCTTC,CASSQSPGNYGYTF
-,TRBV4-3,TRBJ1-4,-,TGCGCCAGCAGCCAGAGGACAGCAACTAATGAAAAACTGTTTTTT,CASSQRTATNEKLFF
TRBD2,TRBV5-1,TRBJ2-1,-,TGCGCCAGCAGCGGGACAGCTAGCGGGAGGACCGAAAGGCCCAATGAGCAGTTCTTC,CASSGTASGRTERPNEQFF
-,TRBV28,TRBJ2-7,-,TGTGCCAGCGGGCACAGGGGAGGCTGGGAGCAGTACTTC,CASGHRGGWEQYF
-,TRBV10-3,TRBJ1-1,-,TGTGCCATCAATTCCGTCCACCCTCCATCCCCACAGAACACTGAAGCTTTCTTT,CAINSVHPPSPQNTEAFF
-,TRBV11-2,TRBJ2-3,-,TGTGCCAGCAGCTCCCGTACTAGCACAGATACGCAGTATTTT,CASSSRTSTDTQYF
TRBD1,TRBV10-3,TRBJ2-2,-,TGTGCCATCAGTGAGTCTGGAGACAGGGAGCCCACCGGGGAGCTGTTTTTT,CAISESGDREPTGELFF
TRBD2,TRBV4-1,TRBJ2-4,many,TGCGCCAGCAGCCAAGGTAACAGCGGGGGGGTCCAGTACTTC,CASSQGNSGGVQYF
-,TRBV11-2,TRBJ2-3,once,TGTGCCAGCAGCTCCCCGTTGACAGATACGCAGTATTTT,CASSSPLTDTQYF
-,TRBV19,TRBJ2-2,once,TGTGCCAGTAGTATGTTAGAGGGGGTTACCGGGGAGCTGTTTTTT,CASSMLEGVTGELFF
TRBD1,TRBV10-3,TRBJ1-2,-,TGTGCCATCAGTGAGACCGGACAGGCCTCGACTAACTATGGCTACACCTTC,CAISETGQASTNYGYTF
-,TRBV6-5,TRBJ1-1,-,TGTGCCAGCAGTGAAGACGGGGAAAGGAGTGAAGCTTTCTTT,CASSEDGERSEAFF
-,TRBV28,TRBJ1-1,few,TGTGCCAGCAGTGGACAGTTTCTTCAAGCTTTCTTT,CASSGQFLQAFF
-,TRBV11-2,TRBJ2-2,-,TGTGCCAGCAGACCCTCGGGGACACAAACAAGCGGGGAGCTGTTTTTT,CASRPSGTQTSGELFF
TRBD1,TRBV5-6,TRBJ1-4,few,TGTGCCAGCAGCTTCACAGGGGGGGAAAAACTGTTTTTT,CASSFTGGEKLFF
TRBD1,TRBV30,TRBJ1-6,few,TGTGCCTGGAGGGGACAGGACAGGGCACCCCTCCACTTT,CAWRGQDRAPLHF
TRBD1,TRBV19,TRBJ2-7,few,TGTGCCAGTAGTTTTACCGGGACAGGGGCCTACGAGCAGTACTTC,CASSFTGTGAYEQYF
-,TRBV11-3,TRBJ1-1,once,TGTGCCAGCACGGAGCAGGGCGGTTTGGACACTGAAGCTTTCTTT,CASTEQGGLDTEAFF
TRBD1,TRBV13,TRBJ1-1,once,TGTGCCAGCAGCTTAGGTGGGACAGGGGACACTGAAGCTTTCTTT,CASSLGGTGDTEAFF
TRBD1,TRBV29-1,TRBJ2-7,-,TGCAGCGCCTCGACCGGGACAGGGACCTACGAGCAGTACTTC,CSASTGTGTYEQYF
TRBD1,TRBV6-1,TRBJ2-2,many,TGTGCCAGCAGTGGGACAGGGGACACCGGGGAGCTGTTTTTT,CASSGTGDTGELFF
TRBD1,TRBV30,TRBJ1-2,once,TGTGCCTGGAGGGACAACAGGGGCCGTTTGAGCGGCTACACCTTC,CAWRDNRGRLSGYTF
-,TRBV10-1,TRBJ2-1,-,TGCGCCAGCAGTGAAGGGACGGGAGCAGGTTACAATGAGCAGTTCTTC,CASSEGTGAGYNEQFF
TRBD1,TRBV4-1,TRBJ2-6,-,TGCGCCAGCAGCCCTCAGCTTGGACAGGGGGCAGGGGGGGCCAACGTCCTGACTTTC,CASSPQLGQGAGGANVLTF
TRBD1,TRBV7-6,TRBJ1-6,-,TGTGCCAGCAGCTTACAGGGGGGTAATTCACCCCTCCACTTT,CASSLQGGNSPLHF
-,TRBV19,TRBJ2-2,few,TGTGCCAGTAATCCCACAGGTCCCGGGGAGCTGTTTTTT,CASNPTGPGELFF
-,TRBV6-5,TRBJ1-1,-,TGTGCCAGCAGCAGGGGTAGCACTGAAGCTTTCTTT,CASSRGSTEAFF
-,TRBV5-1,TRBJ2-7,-,TGCGCCAGCAGCATGGGACAATTCTACGAGCAGTACTTC,CASSMGQFYEQYF
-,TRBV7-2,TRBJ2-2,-,TGTGCCAGCAGCTCCCTGGGGGGAGAGGAGGAGCTGTTTTTT,CASSSLGGEEELFF
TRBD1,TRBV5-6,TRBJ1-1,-,TGTGCCAGCAGCCCCGGGACAGGGTGTCTAGCTTTCTTT,CASSPGTGCLAFF
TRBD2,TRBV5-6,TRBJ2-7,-,TGTGCCAGCAGCCATGGACTAGCGGGGGGGAGCTCCTACGAGCAGTACTTC,CASSHGLAGGSSYEQYF
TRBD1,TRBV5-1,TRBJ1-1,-,TGCGCCAGCAGCTTGGTGGAGGGGGCCCAGGACACTGAAGCTTTCTTT,CASSLVEGAQDTEAFF
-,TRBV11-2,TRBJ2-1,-,TGTGCCAGCAGCCTCAGGGATACCTCCTACAATGAGCAGTTCTTC,CASSLRDTSYNEQFF
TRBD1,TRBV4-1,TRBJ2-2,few,TGCGCCAGCCGAGGGGGCCCGAACACCGGGGAGCTGTTTTTT,CASRGGPNTGELFF
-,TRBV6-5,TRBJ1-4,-,TGTGCCAGCAGTGAGGTTGGGTATGAAAAACTGTTTTTT,CASSEVGYEKLFF
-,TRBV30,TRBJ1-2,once,TGTGCCTGGAGTAATCGGGGGAACTATGGCTACACCTTC,CAWSNRGNYGYTF
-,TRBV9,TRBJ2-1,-,TGTGCCAGCAGTTTTACGGGACTCAATGAGCAGTTCTTC,CASSFTGLNEQFF
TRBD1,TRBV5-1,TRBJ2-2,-,TGCGCCAGCAGCTTGGATCAGGGGGCCAACACCGGGGAGCTGTTTTTT,CASSLDQGANTGELFF
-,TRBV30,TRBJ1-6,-,TGTGCCTGGACCTGGGGGGATTATAATTCACCCCTCCACTTT,CAWTWGDYNSPLHF